Shown below are 27 T cell receptor beta chains from a single sample sequenced in a study of OX40 agonist ivuxolimab in advanced cancers. Clones were read by immunoSEQ multiplex PCR, and TCRdb kept only the in-frame ones, dropping some. The sample lists about 24,000 clones, 65% to 80% occurring once. This material consisted of CD4+ or CD8+ T cells sorted from blood, taken in a trial of the OX40 agonist ivuxolimab. These receptors came from an adult with an advanced solid tumor such as melanoma, head and neck, liver or kidney cancer.

This chain uses TRBV2 with TRBJ1-3; D remains unclear. V lost 7 bases, J lost 5 bases, and 15 bases lay in between. The CDR3 totals 14 residues. The germline V gene has CDR1 SNHLY and CDR2 FYNNEI. The CDR3 is CASTFGSTRNTIYF. The CDR3 DNA reads as TGTGCCAGCACGTTCGGGAGCACAAGAAACACCATATATTTT.

V usage is TRBV6-5 and J usage is TRBJ1-5; 8 bases are a match to TRBD1. V shed 5 bases and J 7 bases; nucleotides not matched to a gene: 4. CDR3 length: 13 residues. Germline CDR1 MNHEY, CDR2 SVGAGI. The CDR3 is CASSADRVQPQHF. The CDR3 region has the DNA TGTGCCAGCAGTGCGGACAGGGTACAGCCCCAGCATTTT.

The chain has TRBV5-1 and TRBJ1-3, with D unresolved. This CDR3 is 15 amino acids long. Trimming shortened V by 1 base and J by 0 bases, and 8 bases separated the two germline ends. CDR1 and CDR2 (germline): SGHRS, YFSETQ. CDR3 DNA: TGCGCCAGCAGCTTGACACAGTCCTCTGGAAACACCATATATTTT. Translating it yields CASSLTQSSGNTIYF. Drawing the rest from reference TRBV5-1 and TRBJ1-3, the complete variable domain is KAGVTQTPRYLIKTRGQQVTLSCSPISGHRSVSWYQQTPGQGLQFLFEYFSETQRNKGNFPGRFSGRQFSNSRSEMNVSTLELGDSALYLCASSLTQSSGNTIYFGEGSWLTVV.

The chain is built from TRBV30 and TRBJ2-2, with TRBD1 matching 8 bases. Germline CDR1 reads GTSNPN; CDR2 reads SVGIG (reference sequence). The junction had 12 bases not matched to a gene; V was cut back by 3 bases and J by 6 bases. This CDR3 is 16 amino acids long. Here the CDR3 reads CAWSRQVGQVPGELFF. The CDR3 DNA sequence: TGTGCCTGGAGCAGGCAGGTGGGACAGGTCCCCGGGGAGCTGTTTTTT.

J is TRBJ1-2 and V is TRBV9; D possibly corresponds to TRBD1 (5 bases). This CDR3 is built from 13 residues. The V end lost 0 bases, the J end lost 7 bases, and 10 bases lay between the germline ends. Per germline, CDR1 SGDLS and CDR2 YYNGEE. The DNA for the CDR3 is TGTGCCAGCAGCGTAGCTGGGGCTCGTGGCTACACCTTC. Its protein product is CASSVAGARGYTF.

CDR3 protein: CAANKDAGGADTQYF. CDR3 sequence (DNA): TGTGCGGCAAACAAAGATGCGGGGGGCGCGGATACGCAGTATTTT. The J gene is TRBJ2-3, the V gene TRBV18, with 8 nucleotides matching TRBD2. This CDR3 has 15 amino acids. Germline CDR1 KGHSH, CDR2 LQKENI.

In its sample, this clone ranks as medium-sized. The J gene is TRBJ2-3, the V gene TRBV18; 9 bases align to TRBD1. V shed 3 bases, J shed 2 bases, and the junction held 12 bases outside the gene matches. Germline V lookup: CDR1 KGHSH, CDR2 LQKENI. This CDR3 contains 18 residues. The CDR3, as DNA: TGTGCCAGCTCACCCCTCCCGGTAGGACAGGGGTCCACAGATACGCAGTATTTT. The encoded protein is CASSPLPVGQGSTDTQYF. The full variable domain, in which reference TRBV18 and TRBJ2-3 provide the parts outside the CDR3, is NAGVMQNPRHLVRRRGQEARLRCSPMKGHSHVYWYRQLPEEGLKFMVYLQKENIIDESGMPKERFSAEFPKEGPSILRIQQVVRGDSAAYFCASSPLPVGQGSTDTQYFGPGTRLTVL.

The chain employs TRBV4-2 and TRBJ1-1; no firm D call. The CDR3 spans 14 residues. Germline V gene data show CDR1 as LGHNA and CDR2 as YNFKEQ. V dropped 4 bases and J dropped 1 base, with 10 bases sitting between them. Here the CDR3 reads CASSLPEGNTEAFF. The CDR3 coding sequence is TGTGCCAGCAGCCTCCCCGAGGGGAACACTGAAGCTTTCTTT.

The chain uses TRBV28 and TRBJ1-5; 7 nucleotides align to TRBD1. The V gene's germline CDR1 is MDHEN and CDR2 SYDVKM. Trimming removed 7 bases from V and 9 bases from J; junction bases left unmatched: 15. The length of the CDR3 is 15 residues. DNA of the CDR3: TGTGCCAGCACCCTGGGGACAGCCCGGCGGATGCCCCAGCATTTT. As protein: CASTLGTARRMPQHF.

The chain is built from TRBV7-2 and TRBJ1-1; D gene ambiguous. Trimming stripped 2 bases from V and 3 bases from J, with 10 bases between. CDR3 length equals 14 residues. Germline CDR1 SGHTA, CDR2 FQGNSA. The CDR3: CASSLIIRDTEAFF. The CDR3 coding sequence is TGTGCCAGCAGCTTAATCATCCGGGACACTGAAGCTTTCTTT.

The chain recombines TRBV2 with TRBJ2-5; the match to TRBD2 covers 8 bases. The germline V gene has CDR1 SNHLY and CDR2 FYNNEI. V dropped 6 bases and J dropped 1; count of bases not matched to a gene: 13. CDR3 size: 17 residues. CDR3: CASRAIARGEVQETQYF. The CDR3 nucleotides read TGTGCCAGCAGGGCCATTGCGCGGGGGGAGGTCCAAGAGACCCAGTACTTC.

This clone was recorded only once. J is TRBJ2-3 and V is TRBV5-1; TRBD1 might be the D (6 bases). The germline V gene has CDR1 SGHRS and CDR2 YFSETQ. With 0 bases removed from V and 4 bases from J, the gap between germline ends came to 18 bases. The CDR3 sequence is 17 residues long. In nucleotides, the CDR3 is TGCGCCAGCAGCTTGGTTCTCAGGGGCCCCAGCGCAGATACGCAGTATTTT. It yields the protein CASSLVLRGPSADTQYF.

The chain has TRBV4-2 and TRBJ2-7; 11 nucleotides align to TRBD2. The CDR3 has 16 amino acids. Germline V gene lookup returns CDR1 LGHNA and CDR2 YNFKEQ. Trimming removed 5 bases from V and 6 bases from J; junction bases left unmatched: 12. The CDR3 is CASSLGGLAVGGEQYF. In DNA form, the CDR3 reads TGTGCCAGCAGCTTAGGGGGACTAGCGGTTGGGGGCGAGCAGTACTTC.

This clone came up a few times. The chain employs TRBV7-2 and TRBJ2-7; weak D call: TRBD2 (5 bases). The CDR3 sequence is 14 residues long. Between the trimmed V and J ends, which lost 5 bases and 7 bases, there was a span of 18 bases. CDR1 and CDR2 (germline): SGHTA, FQGNSA. CDR3 nucleotide sequence: TGTGCCAGCAGCCGAGGGCAAGGTACGGGTGAGCAGTACTTC. It codes for CASSRGQGTGEQYF.

The chain is built from TRBV5-1 and TRBJ2-2; the D gene could be TRBD1 or TRBD2 (5 bases each). Germline values: CDR1 SGHRS, CDR2 YFSETQ. This CDR3 region has 14 residues. The V and J ends lost 5 bases and 4 bases respectively, with 12 bases between them. Here the CDR3 DNA reads TGCGCCAGCAGGGACACTAGAAGCACCGGGGAGCTGTTTTTT. Translation: CASRDTRSTGELFF.

The chain employs TRBV7-2 and TRBJ1-3, with 7 nucleotides matching TRBD1. The CDR3 spans 16 residues. In germline, CDR1 is SGHTA, CDR2 FQGNSA. With 5 bases clipped from V and 0 bases from J, the junction kept 7 bases outside the gene matches. CDR3 nucleotide sequence: TGTGCCAGCAGCATTGACAGGGTTTACTCTGGAAACACCATATATTTT. It is translated as CASSIDRVYSGNTIYF.

This clone occurred a few times. The genes are TRBV7-9 and TRBJ1-2; D is undetermined. The V and J ends lost 3 bases and 7 bases respectively, with 9 bases between them. This CDR3 is built from 12 residues. Germline CDR1 reads SEHNR; CDR2 reads FQNEAQ (reference sequence). Written as DNA, the CDR3 is TGTGCCAGCAGCTTCGAGCGGGGTGGCTACACCTTC. Translating it yields CASSFERGGYTF.

The chain has TRBV9 and TRBJ2-1, with 8 bases fitting TRBD2. V dropped 0 bases and J dropped 5; count of bases not matched to a gene: 7. Per the germline V gene, CDR1 is SGDLS and CDR2 is YYNGEE. This CDR3 region has 16 residues. The CDR3 coding sequence is TGTGCCAGCAGCGTAGCCCCAGCGGGAGCAGACAATGAGCAGTTCTTC. As protein: CASSVAPAGADNEQFF. The full variable domain, rest sourced from reference TRBV9 and TRBJ2-1, is DSGVTQTPKHLITATGQRVTLRCSPRSGDLSVYWYQQSLDQGLQFLIQYYNGEERAKGNILERFSAQQFPDLHSELNLSSLELGDSALYFCASSVAPAGADNEQFFGPGTRLTVL.

The chain recombines TRBV30 with TRBJ1-2, with a tentative D call TRBD1 (5 bases). The CDR3 extends over 15 amino acids. Germline CDR1 GTSNPN, CDR2 SVGIG (reference sequence). Trimming removed 0 bases from V and 2 bases from J, with 13 bases in between. The CDR3 region is CAWSVTAGFNYGYTF. CDR3 sequence (DNA): TGTGCCTGGAGTGTAACGGCAGGGTTCAACTATGGCTACACCTTC.

J is TRBJ1-4 and V is TRBV5-1, with D tentatively TRBD1 (6 bases). Between the trimmed V and J ends, which lost 2 bases and 3 bases, there was a span of 11 bases. CDR1 and CDR2 from the germline V gene are SGHRS and YFSETQ. The CDR3 is made up of 15 amino acids. CDR3 sequence: CASSLQGYPNEKLFF. CDR3 nucleotide sequence: TGCGCCAGCAGCTTACAGGGCTATCCTAATGAAAAACTGTTTTTT.

V and J are TRBV21-1 and TRBJ1-1. TRBV21-1 is labeled a pseudogene. This CDR3 has 16 amino acids. The CDR3 DNA reads as TGTGCCAGCACCTATGGGCCCCGAGGGGCTAACACTGAAGCTTTCTTT. As protein: CASTYGPRGANTEAFF.

The chain uses TRBV19 and TRBJ2-1; possible D gene TRBD2, 5 bases. Germline assignment: CDR1 LNHDA and CDR2 SQIVND (reference sequence). The length of the CDR3 is 15 residues. V lost 1 base and J 8 bases, leaving 15 bases between the germline ends. CDR3 amino acids: CASSIGIASGDEQFF. The CDR3 nucleotides read TGTGCCAGTAGTATAGGGATAGCGAGTGGAGATGAGCAGTTCTTC. Filled out from reference TRBV19 and TRBJ2-1, the complete variable domain reads DGGITQSPKYLFRKEGQNVTLSCEQNLNHDAMYWYRQDPGQGLRLIYYSQIVNDFQKGDIAEGYSVSREKKESFPLTVTSAQKNPTAFYLCASSIGIASGDEQFFGPGTRLTVL.

The gene calls are TRBV9 and TRBJ2-6; 7 positions agree with TRBD2. Losses at the gene ends were 7 bases for V and 0 bases for J; bases not matched to a gene: 4. The CDR3 length is 15 residues. Germline CDR1 reads SGDLS; CDR2 reads YYNGEE. The CDR3 sequence is CASGGGNSGANVLTF. The CDR3 DNA sequence: TGTGCCAGCGGCGGGGGAAACTCTGGGGCCAACGTCCTGACTTTC.

This chain links TRBV6-1 with TRBJ2-5; TRBD2 matches 7 bases. Germline-derived CDR1 and CDR2 are MNHNS and SASEGT. With 4 bases clipped from V and 8 bases from J, the junction kept 4 bases outside the gene matches. The CDR3 is 12 amino acids. CDR3 nucleotide sequence: TGTGCCAGCAGTGTGGGAGGGAGCACCCAGTACTTC. This codes for CASSVGGSTQYF.

V usage is TRBV29-1 and J usage is TRBJ2-6; D is ambiguous. This CDR3 contains 15 residues. V lost 4 bases and J lost 0, with 10 bases in between. Per germline, CDR1 SQVTM and CDR2 ANQGSEA. This CDR3 reads CSVGGLSSGANVLTF. The CDR3 nucleotides are TGCAGCGTTGGCGGCCTGAGCTCTGGGGCCAACGTCCTGACTTTC.

This clone was counted once. This chain joins TRBV7-2 and TRBJ1-4; D may be TRBD1 (5 bases). Per the germline V gene, CDR1 is SGHTA and CDR2 is FQGNSA. The CDR3 consists of 15 residues. The V gene lost 5 bases and the J gene lost 4 bases, with 14 bases spanning the gap. CDR3 in amino acids: CASSARDGFNEKLFF. The CDR3 coding sequence is TGTGCCAGCAGCGCCCGGGACGGTTTTAATGAAAAACTGTTTTTT.

The V call is TRBV7-2, the J call TRBJ1-1; D remains unclear. Germline lookup yields CDR1 SGHTA and CDR2 FQGNSA. The CDR3 totals 16 residues. V lost 1 base and J lost 2, with 14 bases in between. The DNA of the CDR3 is TGTGCCAGCAGCTTAGGGGTCGGCTCGGGAAACACTGAAGCTTTCTTT. Its protein product is CASSLGVGSGNTEAFF.